The rows below give T cell receptor beta chains drawn from one sample of a study of blood T cell repertoires in COVID-19. The method was immunoSEQ multiplex PCR; TCRdb's version includes in-frame clones alone and lacks a portion of them. The table includes under 350,000 clones, around 90% detected once. Sequencing was carried out using PBMCs or T cells enriched from blood (not recorded which). These receptors were collected from a man aged 55-75 years who had recovered from COVID-19. Each CDR3 is given with its conserved first and last residue. Fields, in order: J gene, D gene, clone size, V gene, CDR3 protein, CDR3 DNA. The D gene is left open where the match is weak. Size values are once, few and many counts, or a class for expanded clones, and some rows have none.

>TRBJ2-3|TRBD2|-|TRBV2
CASSTGTSGRWGDTQYF
TGTGCCAGCAGCACCGGGACTAGCGGGAGGTGGGGCGATACGCAGTATTTT
>TRBJ1-3|-|-|TRBV7-9
CASSLNHGSSSGNTIYF
TGTGCCAGCAGCTTAAATCATGGGAGCAGCTCTGGAAACACCATATATTTT
>TRBJ2-7|TRBD1|-|TRBV6-2/TRBV6-3
CASSYLDRGPYEQYF
TGTGCCAGCAGTTACCTGGACAGGGGCCCCTACGAGCAGTACTTC
>TRBJ1-1|TRBD1|-|TRBV28
CASRSQGAANTEAFF
TGTGCCAGCAGGTCACAGGGGGCGGCGAACACTGAAGCTTTCTTT
>TRBJ2-1|-|-|TRBV9
CASSVGGGVNEQFF
TGTGCCAGCAGCGTAGGTGGGGGCGTTAATGAGCAGTTCTTC
>TRBJ1-3|-|-|TRBV18
CASSPSRVTFVGNTIYF
TGTGCCAGCTCACCATCGAGGGTCACCTTTGTTGGAAACACCATATATTTT
>TRBJ2-7|TRBD2|-|TRBV7-3
CASSLTSGSYHEQYF
TGTGCCAGCAGCTTAACGAGCGGGAGTTACCACGAGCAGTACTTC
>TRBJ1-3|-|-|TRBV5-1
CASSLGHFSGNTIYF
TGCGCCAGCAGCTTAGGACACTTCTCTGGAAACACCATATATTTT
>TRBJ1-5|-|-|TRBV28
CASSLHLLSLQPQHF
TGTGCCAGCAGTTTGCACTTGCTAAGCCTCCAGCCCCAGCATTTT
>TRBJ2-1|TRBD2|once|TRBV4-2
CASSRLASYNEQFF
TGTGCCAGCAGCCGACTAGCGTCCTACAATGAGCAGTTCTTC
>TRBJ2-2|TRBD2|-|TRBV6-5
CASSYPRTSGIGELFF
TGTGCCAGCAGTTACCCTAGGACTAGCGGGATCGGGGAGCTGTTTTTT
>TRBJ1-2|TRBD1|once|TRBV7-8
CASSLGQGDGYGYTF
TGTGCCAGCAGCTTAGGCCAGGGGGACGGCTATGGCTACACCTTC
>TRBJ2-1|TRBD2|-|TRBV24-1
CATSDSGLSGGDEQFF
TGTGCCACCAGTGATTCGGGCCTTAGCGGGGGCGATGAGCAGTTCTTC
>TRBJ2-1|-|-|TRBV7-2
CASSLGTVNEQFF
TGTGCCAGCAGCTTAGGGACAGTGAATGAGCAGTTCTTC
>TRBJ2-5|-|-|TRBV5-6
CASSLERGIETQYF
TGTGCCAGCAGCTTGGAACGGGGGATAGAGACCCAGTACTTC
>TRBJ2-1|-|-|TRBV9
CASSVAWSSYNEQFF
TGTGCCAGCAGCGTTGCGTGGAGCTCCTACAATGAGCAGTTCTTC
>TRBJ2-5|TRBD2|-|TRBV6-2/TRBV6-3
CASSYSTGLAGQRRETQYF
TGTGCCAGCAGTTACTCGACGGGCCTAGCGGGCCAGAGGAGGGAGACCCAGTACTTC
>TRBJ1-4|-|few|TRBV2
CASSEDWGGEKLFF
TGTGCCAGCAGTGAAGACTGGGGGGGAGAAAAACTGTTTTTT
>TRBJ2-3|-|-|TRBV4-2
CASSQGAPADTQYF
TGTGCCAGCAGCCAAGGGGCACCCGCAGATACGCAGTATTTT
>TRBJ2-7|TRBD2|-|TRBV9
CASSFGLAGGPSYEQYF
TGTGCCAGCAGCTTCGGACTAGCGGGAGGGCCCTCCTACGAGCAGTACTTC
>TRBJ2-7|TRBD1|-|TRBV10-3
CAIRDRDYEQYF
TGTGCCATCCGGGACAGGGATTACGAGCAGTACTTC
>TRBJ2-4|TRBD1|-|TRBV9
CASSPGQKNIQYF
TGTGCCAGCAGCCCGGGACAGAAAAACATTCAGTACTTC
>TRBJ1-1|-|-|TRBV5-4
CASSSSGSGIGTEAFF
TGTGCCAGCAGCTCCTCAGGTTCCGGAATAGGCACTGAAGCTTTCTTT
>TRBJ2-2|-|-|TRBV7-8
CASSLDKSSTGELFF
TGTGCCAGCAGCTTAGATAAGAGTAGCACCGGGGAGCTGTTTTTT
>TRBJ2-3|TRBD2|-|TRBV4-1
CASSQALTSASDTQYF
TGCGCCAGCAGCCAAGCCCTGACTAGCGCTTCAGATACGCAGTATTTT
>TRBJ1-1|-|few|TRBV2
CASYRENSLEAFF
TGTGCCAGCTACCGCGAGAACAGCCTTGAAGCTTTCTTT
>TRBJ2-7|-|-|TRBV6-2/TRBV6-3
CASSYAKTGEQYF
TGTGCCAGCAGTTACGCCAAAACGGGGGAGCAGTACTTC
>TRBJ1-4|-|once|TRBV21-1
CASSKEGQTSLFGEKLFF
TGTGCCAGCAGCAAAGAGGGACAGACGTCTCTTTTTGGCGAAAAACTGTTTTTT
>TRBJ1-3|TRBD1|-|TRBV30
CAWTGQPGNTIYF
TGTGCCTGGACGGGACAGCCCGGAAACACCATATATTTT
>TRBJ1-4|TRBD1|-|TRBV11-1
CASRDRTNEKLFF
TGTGCCAGCCGGGACAGAACTAATGAAAAACTGTTTTTT
>TRBJ1-5|TRBD1|-|TRBV24-1
CATSDRRQGGQPQHF
TGTGCCACCAGTGACCGACGACAGGGGGGTCAGCCCCAGCATTTT
>TRBJ1-1|-|-|TRBV5-6
CASSFWTGGEAFF
TGTGCCAGCAGCTTTTGGACGGGGGGCGAAGCTTTCTTT
>TRBJ1-1|TRBD1|-|TRBV19
CASNLGPQGSTEAFF
TGTGCCAGTAACCTGGGTCCACAGGGGAGCACTGAAGCTTTCTTT
>TRBJ2-3|TRBD1|-|TRBV9
CASSVMDRGADTQYF
TGTGCCAGCAGCGTCATGGACAGGGGCGCAGATACGCAGTATTTT
>TRBJ2-3|-|once|TRBV6-5
CASCVSLGTDTQYF
TGTGCCAGCTGCGTTTCTCTCGGTACAGATACGCAGTATTTT
>TRBJ1-5|TRBD1|-|TRBV5-4
CASSLDRGRNNQPQHF
TGTGCCAGCAGTCTTGACAGGGGGCGCAACAATCAGCCCCAGCATTTT
>TRBJ1-1|-|-|TRBV30
CAWSGLVNTEAFF
TGTGCCTGGAGTGGCCTAGTGAACACTGAAGCTTTCTTT
>TRBJ1-1|-|-|TRBV19
CASSIEGGNTEAFF
TGTGCCAGTAGTATTGAAGGGGGGAACACTGAAGCTTTCTTT
>TRBJ1-3|-|-|TRBV3-1/TRBV3-2
CASSLTGSSGNTIYF
TGTGCCAGCAGCCTAACAGGTTCGTCAGGAAACACCATATATTTT
>TRBJ2-3|-|-|TRBV5-1
CASSFGDRDPDTQYF
TGCGCCAGCAGCTTCGGGGATCGAGACCCAGATACGCAGTATTTT
>TRBJ1-1|TRBD1|-|TRBV5-1
CASSPLRTGQNTEAFF
TGCGCCAGCAGCCCATTACGGACAGGACAAAACACTGAAGCTTTCTTT
>TRBJ2-7|TRBD1|-|TRBV24-1
CATSSDYGGTGLREQYF
TGTGCCACCAGCTCCGATTACGGGGGGACAGGGCTTCGCGAGCAGTACTTC
>TRBJ1-2|-|-|TRBV4-3
CASSQDSVFTYGYTF
TGCGCCAGCAGCCAAGATAGTGTCTTTACCTATGGCTACACCTTC
>TRBJ2-1|-|-|TRBV5-6
CASSLVSYNEQFF
TGTGCCAGCAGCTTGGTTTCTTACAATGAGCAGTTCTTC
>TRBJ1-5|-|-|TRBV29-1
CSVELPGNQPQHF
TGCAGCGTTGAACTGCCAGGTAATCAGCCCCAGCATTTT
>TRBJ2-4|TRBD2|-|TRBV27
CASSSTPPGLTLAKNIQYF
TGTGCCAGCAGTTCTACCCCCCCGGGACTAACCTTAGCCAAAAACATTCAGTACTTC
>TRBJ1-6|-|-|TRBV19
CASSWGQQNSPLHF
TGTGCCAGCTCGTGGGGACAACAGAATTCACCCCTCCACTTT
>TRBJ2-1|-|-|TRBV4-2
CASSQVDGGRSYNEQFF
TGTGCCAGCAGCCAAGTCGACGGCGGTCGGTCCTACAATGAGCAGTTCTTC
>TRBJ1-6|-|-|TRBV27
CASSFLPGDSPLHF
TGTGCCAGCAGTTTTTTACCAGGGGATTCACCCCTCCACTTT
>TRBJ1-2|-|-|TRBV15
CATSNGVSKTNYGYTF
TGTGCCACCAGCAATGGAGTTTCGAAGACGAACTATGGCTACACCTTC
>TRBJ2-7|-|-|TRBV13
CASSSILVLYEQYF
TGTGCCAGCAGCTCCATACTAGTGCTCTACGAGCAGTACTTC
>TRBJ1-2|TRBD1|-|TRBV6-5
CASSRGQGGYGYTF
TGTGCCAGCAGTCGCGGACAGGGAGGCTATGGCTACACCTTC
>TRBJ2-2|-|-|TRBV7-9
CASRWAGNTGELFF
TGTGCCAGCAGATGGGCCGGGAACACCGGGGAGCTGTTTTTT
>TRBJ1-4|-|-|TRBV7-8
CASRAGRTNEKLFF
TGTGCCAGCAGGGCAGGGAGGACTAATGAAAAACTGTTTTTT
>TRBJ1-2|-|-|TRBV5-5
CASSYQITENYGYTF
TGTGCCAGCAGCTACCAAATTACAGAAAACTATGGCTACACCTTC
>TRBJ2-5|-|-|TRBV5-1
CASSLQGYYQETQYF
TGCGCCAGCAGCTTACAGGGATATTACCAAGAGACCCAGTACTTC
>TRBJ1-1|TRBD1|once|TRBV5-1
CASRLQGTNTEAFF
TGCGCCAGCAGGTTACAGGGGACTAACACTGAAGCTTTCTTT